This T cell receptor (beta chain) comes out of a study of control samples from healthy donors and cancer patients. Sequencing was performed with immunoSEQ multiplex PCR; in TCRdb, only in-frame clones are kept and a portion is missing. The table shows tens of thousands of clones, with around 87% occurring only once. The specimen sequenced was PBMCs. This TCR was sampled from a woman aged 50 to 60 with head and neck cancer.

The CDR3 DNA is TGCGCCAGCAGTTCCGACACGGCCGGGGAGCTGTTTTTT. Its translation: CASSSDTAGELFF. The chain links TRBV5-1 to TRBJ2-2; D gene unclear. Germline assignment: CDR1 SGHRS and CDR2 YFSETQ. V was shortened by 5 bases and J by 6 bases, with 11 bases between the two germline ends. The CDR3 spans 13 residues.